One sample yielded the 9 T cell receptor beta chains listed below, sequenced in a study of blood T cells in healthy people across ages. Then a second PCR, running roughly 7 to 11 cycles, was carried out with a sample-barcoded 5' primer and a J-beta primer mix. MiXCR was run by TCRdb on the 5' RACE reads, yielding one entry per CDR3 protein. This sample has about 620,000 distinct CDR3 sequences; approximately 52% occur once, and the top ten carry 13%. Specimen: blood. Receptors originate from a woman over 75 in good health.

This clonotype was counted only a few times. The J gene is TRBJ1-1, the V gene TRBV10-3; D gene ambiguous. Trimming shortened V by 5 bases and J by 5 bases, and 12 bases separated the two germline ends. The CDR3 length is 13 residues. Germline CDR1 is ENHRY and CDR2 is SYGVKD. CDR3 in amino acids: CAISPSSSTEAFF. The DNA for the CDR3 is TGTGCCATCAGTCCCTCCAGCAGTACTGAAGCTTTCTTT.

This chain uses TRBV6-6 with TRBJ1-1, with TRBD1 as a possible D gene (6 bases). CDR3 length: 16 amino acids. Germline CDR1 and CDR2: MNHNY and SVGAGI (reference sequence). Trimming stripped 6 bases from V and 4 bases from J, with 21 bases between. The CDR3 is CASREPSYRVGTEAFF. Here the CDR3 DNA reads TGTGCCAGCAGAGAACCCTCTTACAGGGTTGGCACTGAAGCTTTCTTT.

With respect to this clonotype: Just one base apart from a much larger clone, this may be a read error. The chain links TRBV5-1 to TRBJ2-7; D is undetermined. This CDR3 comprises 12 residues. Germline CDR1 SGHRS, CDR2 YFSETQ. Trimming left V 0 bases short and J 5 bases short, with 6 bases between. Here the CDR3 DNA reads TGCGCCAGCAGCTTGGAGACTGACGAGCAGTACTTC. This gives the protein CASSLETDEQYF.

The chain has TRBV29-1 and TRBJ2-3; D gene ambiguous. CDR1 SQVTM and CDR2 ANQGSEA come from the germline V gene. This CDR3 comprises 13 residues. V gave up 0 bases and J gave up 3 bases, with 7 bases separating them. The CDR3 is CSVEELGTDTQYF. DNA for the CDR3: TGCAGCGTTGAAGAGTTGGGGACAGATACGCAGTATTTT.

The chain combines TRBV4-3 with TRBJ2-3; TRBD2 agrees at 9 bases. Germline CDR1 is LGHNA and CDR2 is YSLEER. Unmatched junction bases numbered 4, after V lost 1 base and J lost 2 bases. The CDR3 is made up of 16 amino acids. The DNA of the CDR3 is TGCGCCAGCAGCCAAGCATCTAGCGGGGCCACAGATACGCAGTATTTT. Encoded protein: CASSQASSGATDTQYF.

This clonotype turned up a few times. The chain joins TRBV20-1 to TRBJ1-1; D might be TRBD1 (5 bases). The CDR3 totals 13 residues. The germline CDR1 and CDR2 sequences are DFQATT and SNEGSKA (reference sequence). The CDR3 DNA follows: TGCAGGCCAAGACGGGGCATGGACACTGAAGCTTTCTTT. It codes for CRPRRGMDTEAFF.

Regarding this clonotype: A much larger clone is a single base away; this may be a read error. The J gene is TRBJ2-1, the V gene TRBV30, with a possible D match to TRBD2 (5 bases). Trimming pared 1 base from V and 10 bases from J, leaving 14 bases between. Germline V CDR1 and CDR2: GTSNPN, SVGIG (reference sequence). The length of the CDR3 is 13 residues. The CDR3 region has the DNA TGTGCCTGGAGTGGACCCGGGATTAAGGAGCAGTTCTTC. It translates to CAWSGPGIKEQFF. Combining the CDR3 with reference TRBV30 and TRBJ2-1 gives the whole variable domain SQTIHQWPATLVQPVGSPLSLECTVEGTSNPNLYWYRQAAGRGLQLLFYSVGIGQISSEVPQNLSASRPQDRQFILSSKKLLLSDSGFYLCAWSGPGIKEQFFGPGTRLTVL.

To note about this clonotype: Possible read error: a much larger clone is one base away. The chain recombines TRBV11-2 with TRBJ2-1; unclear D gene. V lost 5 bases, J lost 6 bases, and 8 bases lay in between. Germline-derived CDR1 and CDR2 are SGHAT and FQNNGV. CDR3 length: 12 amino acids. CDR3 DNA: TGTGCCAGCAGCCCCCCCTTCAATGAGCAGTTCTTC. Its translation is CASSPPFNEQFF.

This clonotype occurred many times. The rearrangement links TRBV20-1 to TRBJ2-3, with TRBD2 matching 7 bases. Germline assignment: CDR1 DFQATT and CDR2 SNEGSKA (reference sequence). With 1 base clipped from V and 1 base from J, the junction kept 8 bases outside the gene matches. The CDR3 is made up of 16 amino acids. The CDR3: CSARALVAGGTDTQYF. CDR3 DNA: TGCAGTGCTAGAGCCCTGGTTGCGGGGGGCACAGATACGCAGTATTTT.